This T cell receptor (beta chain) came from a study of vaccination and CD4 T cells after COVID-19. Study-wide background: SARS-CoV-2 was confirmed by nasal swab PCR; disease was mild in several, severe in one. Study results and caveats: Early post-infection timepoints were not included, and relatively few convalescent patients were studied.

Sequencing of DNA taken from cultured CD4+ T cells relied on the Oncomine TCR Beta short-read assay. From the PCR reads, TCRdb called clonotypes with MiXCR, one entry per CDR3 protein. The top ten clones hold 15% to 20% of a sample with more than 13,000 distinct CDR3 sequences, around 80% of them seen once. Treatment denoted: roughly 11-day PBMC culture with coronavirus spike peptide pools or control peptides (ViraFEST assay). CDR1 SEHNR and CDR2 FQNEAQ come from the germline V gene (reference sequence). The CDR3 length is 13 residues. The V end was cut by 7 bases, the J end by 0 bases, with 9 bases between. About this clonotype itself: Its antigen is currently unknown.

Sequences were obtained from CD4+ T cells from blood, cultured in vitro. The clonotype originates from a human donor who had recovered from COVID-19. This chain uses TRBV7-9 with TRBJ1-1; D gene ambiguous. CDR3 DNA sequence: TGTGCCAGCATCCCAGTAGTGAACACTGAAGCTTTCTTT. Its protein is CASIPVVNTEAFF.